The TCR beta chain under discussion was sequenced for a study of cytomegalovirus exposure and HLA in healthy donors. Study information: It was reported in a later analysis that the same platform had been used for the 110 or so validation repertoires as for the 666 first-cohort repertoires.

Broader study findings: In vitro checks showed that three CMV-associated chains really do target CMV antigens. Overall, roughly 150 TCR beta chains were annotated as cytomegalovirus-associated.

In regard to this clone: Its cognate antigen is unknown. The junction does not match germline at one end; this may be a read error.

Assay used: immunoSEQ multiplex PCR; TCRdb lists only in-frame clones, some missing. The sample records 150,000 to 200,000 clones, about 82% being singletons. Source material: PBMCs. The sequence was obtained from a man in his thirties or forties in good health and CMV-seropositive.

The CDR3 loop reads CASSPRVAPNTGELFF. CDR3 DNA sequence: TGTGCTAGCAGCCCCCGTGTAGCGCCGAACACCGGGGAGCTGTTTTTT. This chain connects TRBV7-7 to TRBJ2-2; possible D gene TRBD2, 5 bases. The CDR3 totals 16 residues. Germline V gene sequence: CDR1 SSHAT, CDR2 FNYEAQ (reference sequence).